This passage covers 20 T cell receptor beta chains from one sample sequenced in a study of blood T cell repertoires in COVID-19. The method was immunoSEQ multiplex PCR; TCRdb's version includes in-frame clones alone and lacks a portion of them. The sample comprises about 47,000 clones, around 84% of which are singletons, and roughly 1.5% rests with the top ten. The sequenced material came from peripheral blood. These receptors all come from a man between 45 and 60 years old with acute or convalescent COVID-19.

The V call is TRBV5-1, the J call TRBJ1-2; D not resolved. The V gene lost 2 bases and the J gene lost 4 bases, with 12 bases spanning the gap. Germline values: CDR1 SGHRS, CDR2 YFSETQ. The CDR3 is 14 amino acids. CDR3 nucleotide sequence: TGCGCCAGCAGCTTAGCGAGTTCCTTCTATGGCTACACCTTC. This gives the protein CASSLASSFYGYTF.

The V and J genes are TRBV18 and TRBJ2-2; TRBD1 matches 7 bases. CDR1 is KGHSH, CDR2 LQKENI, per germline. The CDR3 contains 16 residues. V dropped 4 bases and J dropped 2; count of bases not matched to a gene: 7. DNA of the CDR3: TGTGCCAGCTCACAAACCGGGACAGACAACACCGGGGAGCTGTTTTTT. Translation: CASSQTGTDNTGELFF.

V usage is TRBV6-1 and J usage is TRBJ2-1; D perhaps matches TRBD1 (6 bases). From germline, CDR1 is MNHNS and CDR2 SASEGT. V lost 2 bases to trimming and J lost 9 bases, with 20 bases between them. This CDR3 comprises 16 residues. The CDR3 DNA follows: TGTGCCAGCAGTGAAAGCAGGACAGCCTACCTAAGTGAGCAGTTCTTC. Translated: CASSESRTAYLSEQFF.

This chain joins TRBV11-2 and TRBJ2-7; 7 nucleotides align to TRBD2. The ends lost 1 base at V and 4 bases at J; junction bases unmatched: 10. This CDR3 comprises 16 residues. Germline CDR1 reads SGHAT; CDR2 reads FQNNGV. The CDR3 region has the DNA TGTGCCAGCAGCTTAGCTTTGCGGGAGATCCCTTACGAGCAGTACTTC. Encoded protein: CASSLALREIPYEQYF.

The chain has TRBV29-1 and TRBJ2-1, with 9 bases identical to TRBD1. Germline CDR1 SQVTM, CDR2 ANQGSEA. The trim removed 4 bases at V and 1 base at J, leaving 8 bases unmatched. CDR3 length equals 16 residues. The DNA for the CDR3 is TGCAGCGTTGCGGGGGTGGGGACAGGGTCCTACAATGAGCAGTTCTTC. Protein sequence: CSVAGVGTGSYNEQFF.

This clone was counted a single time. The chain joins TRBV7-2 to TRBJ1-2; 7 positions agree with TRBD1. This CDR3 region has 15 residues. The trim removed 6 bases at V and 6 bases at J, leaving 13 bases unmatched. Germline V gene sequence: CDR1 SGHTA, CDR2 FQGNSA. CDR3 in amino acids: CASSFLGGPWDGYTF. The DNA for the CDR3 is TGTGCCAGCAGTTTTTTAGGGGGCCCCTGGGATGGCTACACCTTC.

The chain links TRBV11-2 to TRBJ2-3; 7 nucleotides line up with TRBD2. The CDR3 length is 15 residues. Per the germline V gene, CDR1 is SGHAT and CDR2 is FQNNGV. J lost 6 bases, V lost 4 bases, and 10 bases had no gene match. CDR3 residues: CASSSGGRARDTQYF. For the CDR3, the DNA is TGTGCCAGCAGCTCCGGGGGGAGGGCCAGGGATACGCAGTATTTT.

The V call is TRBV5-1, the J call TRBJ1-2, with 9 bases fitting TRBD1. Per germline, CDR1 SGHRS and CDR2 YFSETQ. The CDR3 is made up of 16 amino acids. V trimming: 4 bases; J trimming: 2 bases; junction bases outside the gene matches: 9. This CDR3 is CASSPEWTGANYGYTF. Here the CDR3 DNA reads TGCGCCAGCAGCCCAGAATGGACAGGGGCCAACTATGGCTACACCTTC.

Of note for this clone: A read error may account for a junction end that differs from germline. The J gene is TRBJ2-2, the V gene TRBV18; TRBD2 is a possible D gene (5 bases). The CDR3 covers 13 residues. Germline V gene lookup returns CDR1 KGHSH and CDR2 LQKENI. The CDR3 DNA reads TGTGCCAGCTCGCCACCCGGGAACTGGGAGCTGTTTTTT. This sequence encodes CASSPPGNWELFF.

The rearrangement links TRBV7-2 to TRBJ1-6; D remains unclear. The CDR3 is made up of 15 amino acids. V lost 1 base and J lost 9, with 13 bases in between. Germline assignment: CDR1 SGHTA and CDR2 FQGNSA. DNA of the CDR3: TGTGCCAGCAGCTTAGAAAGCATTAGTAGTTCACCCCTCCACTTT. This sequence encodes CASSLESISSSPLHF.

This chain uses TRBV6-2 or TRBV6-3 with TRBJ2-1; possible D gene TRBD2, 6 bases. This CDR3 has 15 amino acids. The V end lost 4 bases, the J end lost 1 base, and 11 bases lay between the germline ends. The germline V gene encodes CDR1 MNHEY and CDR2 SVGEGT. DNA of the CDR3: TGTGCCAGCAGTTCTGTCCGGGGGTCCTACAATGAGCAGTTCTTC. Translating gives CASSSVRGSYNEQFF.

This chain joins TRBV11-2 and TRBJ2-4; TRBD2 aligns across 13 bases. The germline gives CDR1 SGHAT, CDR2 FQNNGV. J was trimmed by 1 base and V by 3 bases; bases with no gene match: 6. The CDR3 totals 18 residues. CDR3 protein: CASSLRLAGGGAKNIQYF. The DNA for the CDR3 is TGTGCCAGCAGCTTGAGACTAGCGGGAGGAGGTGCCAAAAACATTCAGTACTTC. Full variable domain (missing parts from reference TRBV11-2 and TRBJ2-4): EAGVAQSPRYKIIEKRQSVAFWCNPISGHATLYWYQQILGQGPKLLIQFQNNGVVDDSQLPKDRFSAERLKGVDSTLKIQPAKLEDSAVYLCASSLRLAGGGAKNIQYFGAGTRLSVL.

This clone came up a few times. The genes are TRBV18 and TRBJ2-4; D perhaps matches TRBD1 (6 bases). The V and J ends lost 5 bases and 6 bases respectively, with 11 bases between them. Germline CDR1 is KGHSH and CDR2 is LQKENI. This CDR3 is built from 13 residues. The CDR3, as DNA: TGTGCCAGCTCAACAGGGACATTAAACATTCAGTACTTC. Translating gives CASSTGTLNIQYF.

This chain uses TRBV6-5 with TRBJ2-5; D ambiguous. CDR1 is MNHEY, CDR2 SVGAGI, per germline. Trimming cost V 6 bases and J 1 base, with 15 bases left between them. CDR3 size: 15 residues. For the CDR3, the DNA is TGTGCCAGCAGCCAACTTACTCGCTCCCAAGAGACCCAGTACTTC. This codes for CASSQLTRSQETQYF.

Only a few counts were recorded for this clone. The chain links TRBV10-1 to TRBJ2-2; D may be TRBD1 (5 bases). This CDR3 spans 13 amino acids. Deletions cut 6 bases from V and 5 bases from J, with 10 bases between. Germline values: CDR1 WNHNN, CDR2 SYGVQD (reference sequence). The CDR3 DNA sequence: TGCGCCAGCAGGCCGACAGTAACCGGGGAGCTGTTTTTT. This gives the protein CASRPTVTGELFF.

The chain is built from TRBV5-4 and TRBJ2-7, with D unclear. With 4 bases removed from V and 3 bases from J, the gap between germline ends came to 17 bases. The CDR3 contains 15 residues. Per germline, CDR1 SGHNT and CDR2 YYREEE (reference sequence). The CDR3 loop is CASSPSASDLYEQYF. The CDR3 nucleotides read TGTGCCAGCAGCCCGTCAGCCAGCGACCTCTACGAGCAGTACTTC. Together with reference TRBV5-4 and TRBJ2-7, the CDR3 gives the full variable domain: ETGVTQSPTHLIKTRGQQVTLRCSSQSGHNTVSWYQQALGQGPQFIFQYYREEENGRGNFPPRFSGLQFPNYSSELNVNALELDDSALYLCASSPSASDLYEQYFGPGTRLTVT.

This clone was recorded only once. V gene TRBV5-6 combines with J gene TRBJ2-5, with 10 bases aligning to TRBD2. V shed 4 bases, J shed 3 bases, and the junction held 12 bases outside the gene matches. The germline V gene encodes CDR1 SGHDT and CDR2 YYEEEE. The CDR3 has 17 amino acids. CDR3 loop: CASSPLLTSGYEETQYF. The CDR3 DNA follows: TGTGCCAGCAGCCCCCTATTGACTAGCGGGTACGAAGAGACCCAGTACTTC.

The sample holds one count of this clone. This sequence joins TRBV5-8 and TRBJ1-2; 7 bases are a match to TRBD1. CDR1 SGHTS and CDR2 YDEGEE come from the germline V gene. After removal of 4 bases from V and 4 bases from J, the junction contained 10 bases not matched to a gene. There are 15 residues in the CDR3. The CDR3 protein is CASSLVRGRGYGYTF. The DNA of the CDR3 is TGTGCCAGCAGCCTAGTAAGGGGGCGAGGCTATGGCTACACCTTC.

The V call is TRBV7-2, the J call TRBJ2-1; D gene unclear. The V end lost 4 bases, the J end lost 10 bases, and 8 bases lay between the germline ends. The CDR3 runs to 11 residues. Germline V gives CDR1 SGHTA, CDR2 FQGNSA. The CDR3 region has the DNA TGTGCCAGCAGCTGGGCTTGGGAGCAGTTCTTC. Amino acid sequence: CASSWAWEQFF. The variable domain in full, with the rest retrieved from reference TRBV7-2 and TRBJ2-1, is GAGVSQSPSNKVTEKGKDVELRCDPISGHTALYWYRQSLGQGLEFLIYFQGNSAPDKSGLPSDRFSAERTGGSVSTLTIQRTQQEDSAVYLCASSWAWEQFFGPGTRLTVL.

This clone was observed a single time. The chain joins TRBV14 to TRBJ2-6; TRBD1 matches at 7 bases. Germline V lookup: CDR1 SGHDN, CDR2 FVKESK. This CDR3 has 15 residues. Trimming took 6 bases from V and 2 from J; bases not matched to a gene: 4. CDR3: CASRPDRAGANVLTF. As DNA, the CDR3 is TGTGCCAGCAGACCCGACAGGGCTGGGGCCAACGTCCTGACTTTC.